This T cell receptor beta chain was sequenced in a study of shared clonotypes between healthy human individuals (dated by TCRdb to the early 2020s). Concerning the study at large: Two women and three men aged 18 to 49 years were included in the cohort. For each donor, three plates each were used for CD4 naive and CD4 memory, two plates were used for CD8 naive, and one plate was used for CD8 memory. To estimate repertoire size and how much clonotype sharing occurs between individuals, the study deeply sequenced the blood TCR repertoires of a handful of healthy adults. Libraries were prepared and TCR repertoires were sequenced by different laboratories using diverse techniques, in order to increase sequencing depth and limit assay-specific biases. Between about 0.8 and 9 billion PBMCs per donor were obtained by leukapheresis.

Paper-wide results and their limitations: Pairwise subsampling indicated that sequencing depth was expected to affect the degree of clonotype sharing among donors. Incomplete sequencing was indicated by rarefaction of sorted-subset datasets, despite the large sequencing depth. Sampling was restricted to blood, and TCR repertoires in tissues likely differ from the TCR repertoires found in blood. Sharing across a few donors was observed for 4.5% to 6.5% of naive CD4, over 3% of naive CD8, 2% to 2.5% of memory CD4, and about 0.38% of memory CD8 clonotypes. The small number of donors limited the genetic and exposure-history diversity represented. Estimated clonotype richness was generally larger for naive than for memory subsets. Clonotypes shared by all four sorted-subset donors showed higher generation probabilities than non-shared clonotypes.

The donors were healthy, HIV-negative adults with no recently reported acute infections or vaccinations. Every donor was a Caucasian adult living in Nashville, Tennessee, USA. Magnetic negative selection was used to enrich CD4+ T cells, after which naive cells were positively selected on CD45RA and the negative fraction became the memory subset. Blood was obtained by leukapheresis, after which PBMCs were separated by Ficoll-Histopaque density gradient centrifugation and cryopreserved in liquid nitrogen vapor phase. Analytical flow cytometry was used to check the purity and quantity of each magnetically sorted T cell population. Genomic DNA was isolated from every sorted fraction and measured by UV absorbance on a Nanodrop 2000c. CDR1 and CDR2, looked up from the germline V gene, are SGHTA and FQGNSA. The CDR3 numbers 18 residues from cysteine through phenylalanine. Only CDR3 DNA remains: 54 bases, in frame from the first base. V is cut back by 1 base and J by 2 bases, with 8 bases in the junction unmatched.

As for this clone: The clone's antigen remains unknown. Base qualities are not recorded, but no much larger clone differs from it by a single base.

Using the deep immunoSEQ assay, multiplex PCR amplified TCR CDR3 regions from genomic DNA. Extracted genomic DNA from each cell subset was distributed evenly across all wells of several immunoSEQ 96-well plates, and each plate was treated as a replicate. For sorted subsets, 150 to 200 ng genomic DNA, equal to 30,000 or so T cell genomes, was loaded into each replicate PCR. The purified libraries were quantified using a Qubit 3.0 fluorometer, sized with a Bioanalyzer 2100, and then quantified again using the KAPA Library Quantification kit. Each immunoSEQ 96-well plate was sequenced on its own single-read 150-cycle Illumina NextSeq 550 flow cell. The authors processed their data as follows. Because only junctional sequences without quality scores were contained in the immunoSEQ output, filtering matching that applied to full-length reads could not be performed. To assign V/J genes and CDR3, sequences were annotated against IMGT germline references using PyIR, a Python wrapper for IgBLAST v1.9. Reads were removed for weak V/J assignments (E-value above 1e-6), missing CDR3, stop codons, out-of-frame junctions, or ambiguous translated residues. A V3J clonotype was defined by an identical inferred V gene, J gene, and CDR3 amino acid sequence. To compute the percentage overlap between repertoires, the number of shared unique clonotypes was divided by the size of the smaller repertoire. Three approaches were used to assess repertoire richness: RTK rarefaction, the Chao1 estimator, and Recon v2.1 estimates of unobserved clonotypes. Generation probabilities were computed with OLGA for all TCRbeta clonotypes obtained by the gDNA method from a few donors. The table was pulled from immuneACCESS by TCRdb, which kept in-frame rearrangements only. Such tables lose some clones; where checked, under half of the loss comes from unresolved V genes, and the rest has no known cause. The V and J calls and the clone size are those of that table, but D and trimming were determined from the DNA. For this sample the table gives over 950,000 clones, of which roughly 80% were detected only once. The ten largest make up 0.89% of the sample.

The chain employs TRBV7-2 and TRBJ2-7, with 13 junctional bases fitting TRBD2. The origin of this receptor is a man younger than 35 in good health. Some clones in this sample may be carry-over from other donors' samples. Sequencing used memory CD4+ T cells from PBMCs. According to the study, the label for this sample's cell subset or site signals: CD45RA-negative fraction. The CDR3 reads as follows: CASSLVRLAGGNPYEQYF. The DNA sequence is as follows: TGTGCCAGCAGCTTAGTTCGACTAGCGGGAGGAAATCCCTACGAGCAGTACTTC. With the rest looked up from the reference TRBV7-2 and TRBJ2-7 genes rather than sequenced, the full variable domain is GAGVSQSPSNKVTEKGKDVELRCDPISGHTALYWYRQSLGQGLEFLIYFQGNSAPDKSGLPSDRFSAERTGGSVSTLTIQRTQQEDSAVYLCASSLVRLAGGNPYEQYFGPGTRLTVT.